The clone carrying this TCR beta chain was recorded at least ten times. The sample is drawn from a study of prognosis after radiotherapy for stage I lung cancer. The wider study: It was between early 2018 and 2019 that stage I non-small cell lung cancer patients were enrolled.

It was by two-round multiplex PCR that TCR beta CDR3 was amplified from genomic DNA. Primers specific to each TRBV and TRBJ gene drove first-round PCR. TCRdb re-called the multiplex PCR reads through MiXCR, storing one row per CDR3 protein. Of approximately 30,000 distinct CDR3 sequences detected, about 33% appear once; the ten largest clones hold around 30%. This CDR3 comprises 12 residues. The germline CDR1 and CDR2 sequences are DFQATT and SNEGSKA (reference sequence). The V end lost 2 bases, the J end lost 3 bases, and 8 bases lay between the germline ends. The specimen comprised PBMCs, sampled before or after stereotactic body radiation therapy (not recorded which). This sequence was found in a donor at least 50 years old with non-small cell lung cancer. The chain is built from TRBV20-1 and TRBJ2-7; D is unresolved. The CDR3 region is CSARRRDYEQYF. The CDR3 DNA reads TGCAGTGCTAGAAGACGAGACTACGAGCAGTACTTC.